This TCR beta chain was captured in a study of T cells in localized non-small cell lung cancer. Study-wide results and caveats: Sequence data derive from only one tumor region, so heterogeneity remains possible. Density of T cells in blood, when higher, went with longer overall survival. Compared with tumor, uninvolved adjacent lung displayed greater T cell clonality, ranking highest overall.

The V and J ends lost 3 bases and 4 bases, in that order; junction bases with no gene match: 7. The germline CDR1 and CDR2 sequences are WSHSY and SAAADI. The CDR3 is made up of 15 amino acids. This table comes from immunoSEQ multiplex PCR, and its TCRdb copy is limited to in-frame clones, with some not included. This sample has several thousand clones, with around 24% found just once. Judged by abundance, this clone is medium-sized (0.01 to 0.1%). Its antigen is unidentified. The source was lung tumor tissue, collected before any cancer treatment. The sequence was obtained from a man aged 35 to 70 with stage II squamous cell lung carcinoma. This rearrangement joins TRBV10-2 to TRBJ2-5, with TRBD2 identical over 8 bases. The CDR3 here is CASSDQGLVTETQYF. The CDR3 bases are TGCGCCAGCAGTGACCAGGGACTAGTCACAGAGACCCAGTACTTC.